These 19 T cell receptor beta chains were sequenced from one sample in a study of human T cells and chemical hapten exposure. MiXCR was run by TCRdb on the RACE reads, yielding one entry per CDR3 protein. The profile shows about 380,000 distinct CDR3 sequences, approximately 5% of them singletons. The time point: patch test 1, 2 weeks after DPC sensitization. Noted treatment: therapeutic diphenylcyclopropenone sensitization with weekly scalp DPC. The sequences come from whole blood, collected in connection with sensitization to the hapten diphenylcyclopropenone (DPC). Source of these receptors: a woman aged 50 to 65 with alopecia areata. Some clones in this sample may be carry-over from other donors' samples.

This chain links TRBV12-3 or TRBV12-4 with TRBJ1-5; D uncertain. The CDR3 is made up of 14 amino acids. Trimming took 4 bases from V and 2 from J, leaving 9 bases between them. The DNA for the CDR3 is TGTGCCAGCAGTTCGTATGGGGGCAATCAGCCCCAGCATTTT. The encoded protein is CASSSYGGNQPQHF.

This clonotype occurred a few times. J is TRBJ2-7 and V is TRBV28; 14 bases align to TRBD2. The CDR3 spans 15 residues. Germline assignment: CDR1 MDHEN and CDR2 SYDVKM. The V segment lost 5 bases and the J segment 5 bases; nucleotides outside the gene matches: 5. The CDR3 nucleotides are TGTGCCAGCAGTGACGGGACTAGCGGGAGCAACGAGCAGTACTTC. This encodes CASSDGTSGSNEQYF. Supplemented by reference TRBV28 and TRBJ2-7, the full variable domain reads DVKVTQSSRYLVKRTGEKVFLECVQDMDHENMFWYRQDPGLGLRLIYFSYDVKMKEKGDIPEGYSVSREKKERFSLILESASTNQTSMYLCASSDGTSGSNEQYFGPGTRLTVT.

This clonotype was counted many times. The genes are TRBV12-3 or TRBV12-4 and TRBJ1-4, with D hard to call. The V gene lost 8 bases and the J gene lost 0 bases, with 13 bases spanning the gap. The CDR3 has 15 amino acids. CDR3 nucleotide sequence: TGTGCCAGCGGACGGGTTCCCTCAACTAATGAAAAACTGTTTTTT. Protein: CASGRVPSTNEKLFF.

This clonotype was found many times. This chain connects TRBV15 to TRBJ2-7, with D unresolved. The CDR3 contains 16 residues. CDR1 and CDR2 from the germline V gene are LNHNV and YYDKDF (reference sequence). Trimming pared 0 bases from V and 2 bases from J, leaving 14 bases between. In DNA form, the CDR3 reads TGTGCCACCAGCAGAGATCGTGGCACGCGAGCCTACGAGCAGTACTTC. This codes for CATSRDRGTRAYEQYF.

This clonotype turned up a few times. The rearrangement joins TRBV7-6 to TRBJ1-3; 7 positions match TRBD1. This CDR3 is 18 amino acids long. V was clipped by 5 bases and J by 0 bases; unmatched bases: 13. The germline V gene has CDR1 SGHVS and CDR2 FNYEAQ. The CDR3 reads CASSLLPGQTSSGNTIYF. The DNA of the CDR3 is TGTGCCAGCAGCCTTCTTCCGGGACAGACGAGCTCTGGAAACACCATATATTTT.

This clonotype was observed many times. For the CDR3, the DNA is TGTGCCAGCTCAGGGATGCCGATAAATAACACCGGGGAGCTGTTTTTT. Protein: CASSGMPINNTGELFF. J is TRBJ2-2 and V is TRBV28; tentative D call: TRBD1 (5 bases). There are 16 residues in the CDR3. Germline loops: CDR1 MDHEN, CDR2 SYDVKM. V lost 8 bases and J lost 2, with 18 bases in between.

This clonotype was picked up many times. The chain joins TRBV28 to TRBJ1-1; unclear D gene. Germline assignment: CDR1 MDHEN and CDR2 SYDVKM. V lost 3 bases, J lost 0 bases, and 11 bases lay in between. CDR3 size: 15 residues. The CDR3 DNA follows: TGTGCCAGCAGTTTTACCCCCGATCTGAACACTGAAGCTTTCTTT. It specifies CASSFTPDLNTEAFF. Full variable domain (missing parts from reference TRBV28 and TRBJ1-1): DVKVTQSSRYLVKRTGEKVFLECVQDMDHENMFWYRQDPGLGLRLIYFSYDVKMKEKGDIPEGYSVSREKKERFSLILESASTNQTSMYLCASSFTPDLNTEAFFGQGTRLTVV.

This rearrangement joins TRBV3-1 to TRBJ1-1, with D maybe TRBD1 (5 bases). V dropped 4 bases and J dropped 4 bases, with 10 bases sitting between them. This CDR3 spans 13 amino acids. CDR1 and CDR2 from the germline V gene are LGHDT and YNNKEL (reference sequence). CDR3 DNA: TGTGCCAGCAGCCCTGCAAGGGGCACTGAAGCTTTCTTT. Encoded protein: CASSPARGTEAFF.

This clonotype was seen at least ten times. The chain combines TRBV5-1 with TRBJ1-1; TRBD1 matches at 11 bases. V shed 4 bases and J 2 bases; nucleotides not matched to a gene: 10. This CDR3 is 17 amino acids long. Germline CDR1 and CDR2: SGHRS and YFSETQ. CDR3 DNA sequence: TGCGCCAGCAGCCCCGGACAGGGGGCGTACCTTAACACTGAAGCTTTCTTT. The encoded protein is CASSPGQGAYLNTEAFF. The full variable domain, with the rest looked up from reference TRBV5-1 and TRBJ1-1, is KAGVTQTPRYLIKTRGQQVTLSCSPISGHRSVSWYQQTPGQGLQFLFEYFSETQRNKGNFPGRFSGRQFSNSRSEMNVSTLELGDSALYLCASSPGQGAYLNTEAFFGQGTRLTVV.

The rearrangement joins TRBV20-1 to TRBJ1-2; the D gene is possibly TRBD1 (5 bases). CDR1 and CDR2 from the germline V gene are DFQATT and SNEGSKA (reference sequence). This CDR3 comprises 13 residues. The V end lost 2 bases, the J end lost 0 bases, and 7 bases lay between the germline ends. The DNA for the CDR3 is TGCAGTGCTAGATGGACATCTAACTATGGCTACACCTTC. It translates to CSARWTSNYGYTF.

The table lists this clonotype with many counts. This chain connects TRBV6-1 to TRBJ1-1; D possibly corresponds to TRBD1 (6 bases). The CDR3 totals 12 residues. The V gene's germline CDR1 is MNHNS and CDR2 SASEGT. V lost 2 bases and J 8 bases, leaving 9 bases between the germline ends. The CDR3 nucleotides are TGTGCCAGCAGTGAATGGGGGGGCGAAGCTTTCTTT. This sequence encodes CASSEWGGEAFF.

This clonotype was found many times. The chain has TRBV7-2 and TRBJ1-1; D is undetermined. The CDR3 has 15 amino acids. The V end was cut by 5 bases, the J end by 1 base, with 14 bases between. In germline, CDR1 is SGHTA, CDR2 FQGNSA. The CDR3 DNA reads TGTGCCAGCAGCCGCGACTTAGTAGAGAACACTGAAGCTTTCTTT. Encoded protein: CASSRDLVENTEAFF.

Ten or more counts support this clonotype. The chain combines TRBV7-2 with TRBJ2-5; 10 nucleotides line up with TRBD2. Trimming took 1 base from V and 5 from J; bases not matched to a gene: 4. The CDR3 loop spans 15 amino acids. CDR1 is SGHTA, CDR2 FQGNSA, per germline. CDR3 coding DNA: TGTGCCAGCAGCTTAGACCCTAGCGGGGGTGAGACCCAGTACTTC. This encodes CASSLDPSGGETQYF. Variable domain in full (rest from reference TRBV7-2 and TRBJ2-5): GAGVSQSPSNKVTEKGKDVELRCDPISGHTALYWYRQSLGQGLEFLIYFQGNSAPDKSGLPSDRFSAERTGGSVSTLTIQRTQQEDSAVYLCASSLDPSGGETQYFGPGTRLLVL.

This clonotype was counted at least ten times. Its ends do not fully match the called genes, so a read error is possible. The rearrangement joins TRBV10-2 to TRBJ2-3, with a tentative D call TRBD2 (5 bases). The germline CDR1 and CDR2 sequences are WSHSY and SAAADI. The CDR3 length is 13 residues. The CDR3 DNA is TGCGCCAGCTGTGAGGAGGCTTCAGATACGCAGTATTTT. It translates to CASCEEASDTQYF.

This clonotype was seen repeatedly, ten times or more. The chain links TRBV2 to TRBJ2-3, with 9 nucleotides matching TRBD2. Germline lookup yields CDR1 SNHLY and CDR2 FYNNEI. The CDR3 runs to 16 residues. J was trimmed by 3 bases and V by 5 bases; bases with no gene match: 9. The DNA of the CDR3 is TGTGCCAGCAGTAAGGGGCTAGCGGGGCCAACAGATACGCAGTATTTT. Translation gives CASSKGLAGPTDTQYF. Supplemented by reference TRBV2 and TRBJ2-3, the full variable domain reads EPEVTQTPSHQVTQMGQEVILRCVPISNHLYFYWYRQILGQKVEFLVSFYNNEISEKSEIFDDQFSVERPDGSNFTLKIRSTKLEDSAMYFCASSKGLAGPTDTQYFGPGTRLTVL.

The chain employs TRBV21-1 and TRBJ2-7; the table's D call of TRBD2 was not tested on the DNA. TRBV21-1 is shown as a pseudogene. There are 13 residues in the CDR3. CDR3 in amino acids: CASSKRGGGEQYF. As DNA, the CDR3 is TGTGCCAGCAGCAAACGCGGGGGAGGCGAGCAGTACTTC.

This chain links TRBV6-2 or TRBV6-3 with TRBJ2-5, with 9 nucleotides matching TRBD2. Unmatched junction bases numbered 15, after V lost 6 bases and J lost 7 bases. The germline gives CDR1 MNHEY, CDR2 SVGEGT. This CDR3 spans 16 amino acids. The CDR3 DNA reads TGTGCCAGCAGCACCCTACCGGGACTAGCTCTCGGGACCCAGTACTTC. Its protein product is CASSTLPGLALGTQYF.

This clonotype was seen a few times. V usage is TRBV6-2 or TRBV6-3 and J usage is TRBJ2-1; possibly TRBD1 or TRBD2 for D (6 bases each). The CDR3 is 15 residues long. Germline CDR1 reads MNHEY; CDR2 reads SVGEGT. Trimming took off 0 bases at V and 8 bases at J, with 14 bases between the two ends. CDR3: CASSYSWTAGDEQFF. DNA for the CDR3: TGTGCCAGCAGTTACTCGTGGACAGCGGGCGATGAGCAGTTCTTC.

In this sample, this clonotype turned up many times. The chain links TRBV20-1 to TRBJ2-1; 7 bases are shared with TRBD2. The V segment lost 3 bases and the J segment 5 bases; nucleotides outside the gene matches: 10. CDR3 length: 15 residues. CDR1 and CDR2 (germline): DFQATT, SNEGSKA (reference sequence). CDR3 sequence: CSASALAATHNEQFF. The CDR3 DNA follows: TGCAGTGCTAGCGCCCTAGCGGCTACCCACAATGAGCAGTTCTTC.